The entry below describes one TCR beta chain. Its specificity is unknown. Clones were sequenced by immunoSEQ multiplex PCR, and TCRdb holds only the in-frame ones, with some missing. Of some 140,000 clones in the sample, approximately 91% are singletons; the top ten hold 1.6%. The CDR3 totals 15 residues. V lost 2 bases to trimming and J lost 2 bases, with 13 bases between them. Germline values: CDR1 SGHRS, CDR2 YFSETQ. This sample was taken from a study of T cell responses to AZD1222 COVID-19 vaccine. Study-wide findings and caveats: Donor demographics were predominantly white British with a female majority; clonal diversity may be underestimated.

This chain connects TRBV5-1 to TRBJ2-5; no firm D call. Sequenced material: peripheral blood, taken on day 0 of AZD1222 vaccination. The sequence derives from an adult in good health. The DNA of the CDR3 is TGCGCCAGCAGCTTAGGCTACCCAGGACAAGAGACCCAGTACTTC. The encoded protein is CASSLGYPGQETQYF.